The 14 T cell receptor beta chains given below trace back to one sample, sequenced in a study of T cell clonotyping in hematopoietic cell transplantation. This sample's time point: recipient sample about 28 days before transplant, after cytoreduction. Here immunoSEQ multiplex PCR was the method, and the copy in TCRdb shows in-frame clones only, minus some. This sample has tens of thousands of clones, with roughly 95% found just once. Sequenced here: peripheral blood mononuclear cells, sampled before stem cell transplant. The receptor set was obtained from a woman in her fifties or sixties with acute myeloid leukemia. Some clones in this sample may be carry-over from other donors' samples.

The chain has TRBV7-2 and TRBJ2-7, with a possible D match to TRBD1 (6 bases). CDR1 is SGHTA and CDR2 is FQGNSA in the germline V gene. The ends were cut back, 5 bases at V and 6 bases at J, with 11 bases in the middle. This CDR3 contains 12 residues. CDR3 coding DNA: TGTGCCAGCAGCGTCAACAGGGCCGAGCAGTACTTC. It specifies CASSVNRAEQYF.

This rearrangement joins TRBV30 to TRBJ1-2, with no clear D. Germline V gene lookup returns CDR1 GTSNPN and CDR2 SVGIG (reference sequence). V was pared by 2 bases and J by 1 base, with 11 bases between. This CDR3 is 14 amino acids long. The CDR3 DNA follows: TGTGCCTGGAGTAGGGTGACTGTTAACTATGGCTACACCTTC. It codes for CAWSRVTVNYGYTF.

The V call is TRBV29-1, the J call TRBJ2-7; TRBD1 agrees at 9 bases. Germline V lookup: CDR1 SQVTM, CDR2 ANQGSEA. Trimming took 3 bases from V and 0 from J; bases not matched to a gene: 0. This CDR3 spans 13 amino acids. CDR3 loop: CSVETGGSYEQYF. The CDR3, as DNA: TGCAGCGTTGAGACAGGGGGCTCCTACGAGCAGTACTTC.

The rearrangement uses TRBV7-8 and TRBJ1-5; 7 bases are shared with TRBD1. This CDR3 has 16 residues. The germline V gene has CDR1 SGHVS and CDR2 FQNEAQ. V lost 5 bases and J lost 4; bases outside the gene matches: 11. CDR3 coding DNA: TGTGCCAGCAGCGACGACAGGGTAGGGGGAAATCAGCCCCAGCATTTT. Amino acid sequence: CASSDDRVGGNQPQHF.

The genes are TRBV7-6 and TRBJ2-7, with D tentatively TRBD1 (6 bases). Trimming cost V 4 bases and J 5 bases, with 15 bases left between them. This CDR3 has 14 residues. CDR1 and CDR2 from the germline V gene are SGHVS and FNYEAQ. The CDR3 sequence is CASSSSTGIDEQYF. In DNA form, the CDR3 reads TGTGCCAGCAGCTCTAGCACAGGGATCGACGAGCAGTACTTC. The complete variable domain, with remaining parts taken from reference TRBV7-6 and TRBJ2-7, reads GAGVSQSPRYKVTKRGQDVALRCDPISGHVSLYWYRQALGQGPEFLTYFNYEAQQDKSGLPNDRFSAERPEGSISTLTIQRTEQRDSAMYRCASSSSTGIDEQYFGPGTRLTVT.

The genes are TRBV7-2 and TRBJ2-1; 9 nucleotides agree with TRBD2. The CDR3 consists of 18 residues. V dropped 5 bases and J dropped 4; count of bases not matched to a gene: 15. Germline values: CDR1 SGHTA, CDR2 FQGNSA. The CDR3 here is CASSAGTSRHTPYNEQFF. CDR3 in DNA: TGTGCCAGCAGCGCCGGGACTAGCCGCCACACTCCTTACAATGAGCAGTTCTTC.

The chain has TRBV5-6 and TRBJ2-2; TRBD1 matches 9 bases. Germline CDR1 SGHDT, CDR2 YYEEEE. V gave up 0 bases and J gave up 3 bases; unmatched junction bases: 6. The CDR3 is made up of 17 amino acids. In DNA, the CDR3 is TGTGCCAGCAGCTTGGTCGGACAGGGGCCTCACACCGGGGAGCTGTTTTTT. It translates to CASSLVGQGPHTGELFF.

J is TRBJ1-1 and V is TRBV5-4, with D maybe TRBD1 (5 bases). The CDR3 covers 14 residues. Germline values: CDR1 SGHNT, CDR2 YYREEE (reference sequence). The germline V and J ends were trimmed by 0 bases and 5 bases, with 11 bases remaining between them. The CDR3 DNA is TGTGCCAGCAGCTTGGGAGGGGCGAGGACTGAAGCTTTCTTT. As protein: CASSLGGARTEAFF.

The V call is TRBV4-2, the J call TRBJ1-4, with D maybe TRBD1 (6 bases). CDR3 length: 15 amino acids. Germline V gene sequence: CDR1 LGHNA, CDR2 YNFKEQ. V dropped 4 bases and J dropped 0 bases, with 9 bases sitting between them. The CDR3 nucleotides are TGTGCCAGCAGCCTCCGGACAGCAACTAATGAAAAACTGTTTTTT. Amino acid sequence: CASSLRTATNEKLFF.

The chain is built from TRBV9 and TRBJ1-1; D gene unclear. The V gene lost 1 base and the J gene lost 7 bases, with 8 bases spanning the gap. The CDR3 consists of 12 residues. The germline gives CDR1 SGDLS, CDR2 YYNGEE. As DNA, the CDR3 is TGTGCCAGCAGCGTACGGTCAGGTGAAGCTTTCTTT. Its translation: CASSVRSGEAFF.

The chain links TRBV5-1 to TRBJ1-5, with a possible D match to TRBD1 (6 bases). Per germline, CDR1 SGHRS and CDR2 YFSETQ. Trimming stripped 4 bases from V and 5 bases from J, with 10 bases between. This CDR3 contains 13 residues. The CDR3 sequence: CASSQGRDQPQHF. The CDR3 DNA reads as TGCGCCAGCAGCCAGGGGAGGGATCAGCCCCAGCATTTT.

CDR3 DNA: TGTGCCAGCAGTGAAGCGAACAGGGGGTCCGAGCAGTACTTC. Its protein is CASSEANRGSEQYF. This chain links TRBV6-1 with TRBJ2-7; 8 nucleotides agree with TRBD1. The V gene end was trimmed by 0 bases and the J gene end by 6 bases; junction bases not matched to a gene: 4. The CDR3 is 14 residues long. Looked up from germline, CDR1 is MNHNS and CDR2 is SASEGT.

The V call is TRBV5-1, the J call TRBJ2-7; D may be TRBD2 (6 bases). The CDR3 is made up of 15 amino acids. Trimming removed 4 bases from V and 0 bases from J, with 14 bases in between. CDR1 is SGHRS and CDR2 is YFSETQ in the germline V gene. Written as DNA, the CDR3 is TGCGCCAGCAGCCCGTTGGGGGGTTCCTCCTACGAGCAGTACTTC. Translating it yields CASSPLGGSSYEQYF.

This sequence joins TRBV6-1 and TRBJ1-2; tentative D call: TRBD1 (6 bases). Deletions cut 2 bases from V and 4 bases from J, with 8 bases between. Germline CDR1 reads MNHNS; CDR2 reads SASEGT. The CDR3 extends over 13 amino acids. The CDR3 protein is CASSERQAYGYTF. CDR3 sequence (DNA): TGTGCCAGCAGTGAACGACAGGCCTATGGCTACACCTTC.